These 15 T cell receptor beta chains were sequenced from one sample in a study of T cells in Graves' hyperthyroidism and ophthalmopathy. Amplified regions were TCR beta CDR3 sequences from RNA transcripts. Carried out on the TCR CDR3, a first-round RT-PCR used the HTBI primer set. TCRdb called the multiplex PCR reads again in MiXCR, with one record for every CDR3 protein. The sample lists hundreds of thousands of distinct CDR3 sequences, 11% to 15% occurring once. What was sequenced was blood. Receptors originate from a man aged 50 to 60 with Graves' ophthalmopathy.

As for this clonotype: A much larger clone is a single base away; this may be a read error. The V call is TRBV5-8, the J call TRBJ2-7; D not resolved. Germline CDR1 is SGHTS and CDR2 is YDEGEE. Trimming took off 0 bases at V and 0 bases at J, with 10 bases between the two ends. This CDR3 comprises 15 residues. CDR3 in amino acids: CASSLVGPSSYEQYF. The CDR3 DNA follows: TGTGCCAGCAGCTTGGTAGGTCCGAGCTCCTACGAGCAGTACTTC.

This clonotype was detected many times. This chain joins TRBV5-1 and TRBJ2-7; 10 bases are shared with TRBD2. This CDR3 comprises 14 residues. Germline V gene data show CDR1 as SGHRS and CDR2 as YFSETQ. Trimming at V came to 4 bases and at J to 5 bases, leaving 6 bases not matched to a gene. As DNA, the CDR3 is TGCGCCAGCAGCCCGAGCGGGAGGGACGACGAGCAGTACTTC. It translates to CASSPSGRDDEQYF.

This rearrangement joins TRBV4-2 to TRBJ2-1, with TRBD2 matching 13 bases. Germline trimming cut 7 bases from V and 6 bases from J; bases unmatched to any gene: 9. The germline V gene has CDR1 LGHNA and CDR2 YNFKEQ. The CDR3 totals 16 residues. The CDR3 sequence: CASNRGRTSGGNEQFF. DNA of the CDR3: TGTGCCAGCAATCGGGGGCGGACTAGCGGGGGCAATGAGCAGTTCTTC.

This clonotype has more than one count but fewer than ten. CDR3: CASSSRVATNEKLFF. The CDR3, as DNA: TGTGCCAGCAGCTCCAGGGTGGCAACTAATGAAAAACTGTTTTTT. The V gene is TRBV7-9, the J gene TRBJ1-4, with D perhaps matching TRBD1 (5 bases). From germline, CDR1 is SEHNR and CDR2 FQNEAQ (reference sequence). This CDR3 has 15 amino acids. Trimming cost V 4 bases and J 0 bases, with 9 bases left between them.

This clonotype occurred a few times. The chain employs TRBV19 and TRBJ1-2; 9 bases map to TRBD1. Germline trimming cut 5 bases from V and 4 bases from J; bases unmatched to any gene: 8. The CDR3 is 15 amino acids. Germline V lookup: CDR1 LNHDA, CDR2 SQIVND (reference sequence). The CDR3 here is CASSDRDREFYGYTF. Here the CDR3 DNA reads TGTGCCAGTAGTGACCGGGACAGGGAATTCTATGGCTACACCTTC. Full variable domain (rest looked up from reference TRBV19 and TRBJ1-2): DGGITQSPKYLFRKEGQNVTLSCEQNLNHDAMYWYRQDPGQGLRLIYYSQIVNDFQKGDIAEGYSVSREKKESFPLTVTSAQKNPTAFYLCASSDRDREFYGYTFGSGTRLTVV.

The V and J genes are TRBV15 and TRBJ1-6; 7 bases fit TRBD1. The germline V gene encodes CDR1 LNHNV and CDR2 YYDKDF (reference sequence). This CDR3 has 13 residues. V shed 11 bases and J 2 bases; nucleotides not matched to a gene: 3. The CDR3 loop reads CASQGTYNSPLHF. The CDR3 nucleotides read TGTGCCTCACAGGGGACCTATAATTCACCCCTCCACTTT.

This clonotype was counted ten times or more. The V and J genes are TRBV18 and TRBJ2-3; unclear D gene. V lost 2 bases to trimming and J lost 4 bases, with 19 bases between them. The germline CDR1 and CDR2 sequences are KGHSH and LQKENI. The CDR3 loop spans 17 amino acids. As DNA, the CDR3 is TGTGCCAGCTCACCAGCTCTCGGAAGTTCCTTCTCAGATACGCAGTATTTT. Its translation is CASSPALGSSFSDTQYF.

This clonotype was seen at least ten times. The chain uses TRBV28 and TRBJ2-7; 11 positions match TRBD1. In germline, CDR1 is MDHEN, CDR2 SYDVKM. J lost 2 bases, V lost 2 bases, and 14 bases had no gene match. The CDR3 runs to 19 residues. The CDR3 loop reads CASSLSFGQGALNPYEQYF. DNA of the CDR3: TGTGCCAGCAGTTTAAGTTTCGGACAGGGGGCTCTTAATCCCTACGAGCAGTACTTC.

V and J are TRBV7-2 and TRBJ2-3, with 10 bases matching TRBD2. The CDR3 runs to 15 residues. V was pared by 6 bases and J by 2 bases, with 5 bases of the junction left unmatched. Germline assignment: CDR1 SGHTA and CDR2 FQGNSA. The CDR3 DNA follows: TGTGCCAGCAGGGGCAGCGGGAGGGCCACAGATACGCAGTATTTT. Translating gives CASRGSGRATDTQYF.

At least ten counts were recorded for this clonotype. This chain links TRBV27 with TRBJ2-3, with 10 bases fitting TRBD2. The CDR3 runs to 15 residues. The germline V gene has CDR1 MNHEY and CDR2 SMNVEV (reference sequence). Germline trimming cut 5 bases from V and 3 bases from J; bases unmatched to any gene: 5. Written as DNA, the CDR3 is TGTGCCAGCAGTCTAGGACTAGCGGTGACAGATACGCAGTATTTT. Translated, it gives CASSLGLAVTDTQYF.

This clonotype was counted ten times or more. The chain carries TRBV2 and TRBJ2-5; D call uncertain. This CDR3 comprises 11 residues. The V and J ends lost 7 bases and 3 bases respectively, with 6 bases between them. Germline CDR1 and CDR2: SNHLY and FYNNEI. CDR3 nucleotides: TGTGCCAGCATGGGCGAAGAGACCCAGTACTTC. Translated, it gives CASMGEETQYF. The whole variable domain, filled in from reference TRBV2 and TRBJ2-5, reads EPEVTQTPSHQVTQMGQEVILRCVPISNHLYFYWYRQILGQKVEFLVSFYNNEISEKSEIFDDQFSVERPDGSNFTLKIRSTKLEDSAMYFCASMGEETQYFGPGTRLLVL.

This clonotype was detected only a few times. The chain employs TRBV20-1 and TRBJ1-2; 10 nucleotides match TRBD1. This CDR3 spans 14 amino acids. V lost 2 bases to trimming and J lost 3 bases; unmatched junction nucleotides: 3. The germline V gene has CDR1 DFQATT and CDR2 SNEGSKA (reference sequence). In nucleotides, the CDR3 is TGCAGTGCTAGAAGACAGGGGGCAGACTATGGCTACACCTTC. Protein: CSARRQGADYGYTF.

This clonotype was picked up many times. This sequence joins TRBV2 and TRBJ1-2, with 7 bases lining up with TRBD1. In germline, CDR1 is SNHLY, CDR2 FYNNEI. CDR3 size: 15 residues. Trimming cost V 4 bases and J 4 bases; bases outside gene matches: 9. The CDR3 sequence: CASSADRASIYGYTF. The CDR3 nucleotides are TGTGCCAGCAGTGCCGACAGGGCTTCTATCTATGGCTACACCTTC. The full variable domain, its missing parts supplied by reference TRBV2 and TRBJ1-2, is EPEVTQTPSHQVTQMGQEVILRCVPISNHLYFYWYRQILGQKVEFLVSFYNNEISEKSEIFDDQFSVERPDGSNFTLKIRSTKLEDSAMYFCASSADRASIYGYTFGSGTRLTVV.

Many counts were recorded for this clonotype. The rearrangement links TRBV12-3 or TRBV12-4 to TRBJ2-7; D is unresolved. The CDR3 has 11 residues. Trimming cost V 5 bases and J 4 bases, with 6 bases left between them. The CDR3 protein is CASSAVYEQYF. CDR3 nucleotide sequence: TGTGCCAGCAGTGCCGTGTACGAGCAGTACTTC.

This clonotype appeared a few times. V and J are TRBV27 and TRBJ2-5; 8 nucleotides align to TRBD2. This CDR3 is 14 amino acids long. Germline trimming cut 3 bases from V and 5 bases from J; bases unmatched to any gene: 5. Per the germline V gene, CDR1 is MNHEY and CDR2 is SMNVEV (reference sequence). CDR3 protein: CASSFRGRRETQYF. The DNA of the CDR3 is TGTGCCAGCAGTTTTCGCGGGAGGCGGGAGACCCAGTACTTC.